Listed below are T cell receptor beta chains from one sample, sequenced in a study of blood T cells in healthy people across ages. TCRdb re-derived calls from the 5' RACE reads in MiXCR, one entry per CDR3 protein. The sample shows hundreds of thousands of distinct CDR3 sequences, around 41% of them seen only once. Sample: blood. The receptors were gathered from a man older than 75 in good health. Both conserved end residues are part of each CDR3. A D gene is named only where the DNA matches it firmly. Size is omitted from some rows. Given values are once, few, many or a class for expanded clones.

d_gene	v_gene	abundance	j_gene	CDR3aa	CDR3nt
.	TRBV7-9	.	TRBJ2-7	CASSLASMGEQYF	TGTGCCAGCAGCTTAGCCTCGATGGGCGAGCAGTACTTC
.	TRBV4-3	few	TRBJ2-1	CASSQDPAASYHEQFF	TGCGCCAGCAGCCAAGACCCCGCGGCCTCGTACCATGAGCAGTTCTTC
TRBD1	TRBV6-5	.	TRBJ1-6	CASSYAGGAGSPLHF	TGTGCCAGCAGTTACGCAGGGGGCGCAGGGTCACCCCTCCACTTT
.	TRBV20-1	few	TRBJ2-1	CSARGPGRGSVGEQFF	TGCAGTGCTAGAGGCCCCGGCAGGGGATCTGTGGGTGAGCAGTTCTTC
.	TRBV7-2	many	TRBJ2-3	CASSSTGSKIFSTDTQYF	TGTGCCAGCAGCTCCACTGGGTCCAAAATATTTAGCACAGATACGCAGTATTTT
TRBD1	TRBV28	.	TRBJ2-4	CASRHRQGRQEQYF	TGTGCCAGCAGACACCGACAGGGGCGGCAGGAGCAGTACTTC
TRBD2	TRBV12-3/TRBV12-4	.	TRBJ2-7	CASSQRTSRSYEQYF	TGTGCCAGCAGCCAACGGACTAGCCGGAGCTACGAGCAGTACTTC
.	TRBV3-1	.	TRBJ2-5	CASSQDVEQYF	TGTGCCAGCAGCCAAGATGTTGAGCAGTACTTC
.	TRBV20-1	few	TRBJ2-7	CSARGGMTGKTYEQYF	TGCAGTGCCAGAGGAGGCATGACAGGAAAAACCTACGAGCAGTACTTC
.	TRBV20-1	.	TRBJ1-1	CSALDTGYTEAFF	TGCAGTGCTCTTGATACAGGGTACACTGAAGCTTTCTTT
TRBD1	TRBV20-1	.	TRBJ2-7	CSARDQGTGSSYEQYF	TGCAGTGCTAGAGATCAGGGGACAGGGAGCTCCTACGAGCAGTACTTC
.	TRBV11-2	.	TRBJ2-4	CASSGTPTGEQYF	TGTGCCAGCAGCGGGACACCCACGGGAGAGCAGTACTTC
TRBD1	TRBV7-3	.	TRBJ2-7	CASSLPGQGNEQYF	TGTGCCAGCAGCCTACCGGGACAGGGAAATGAGCAGTACTTC
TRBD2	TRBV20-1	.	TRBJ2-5	CSARPPTSGVLETQYF	TGCAGTGCTCGGCCCCCCACTAGCGGGGTCTTAGAGACCCAGTACTTC
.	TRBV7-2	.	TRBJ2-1	CASSKTRGDEQFF	TGTGCCAGCAGCAAGACCAGAGGGGATGAGCAGTTCTTC
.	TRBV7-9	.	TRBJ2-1	CASSLVGPSYNEQFF	TGTGCCAGCAGCTTAGTGGGACCCAGCTACAATGAGCAGTTCTTC
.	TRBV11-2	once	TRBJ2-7	CASSLSGGLYNEQYF	TGTGCCAGCAGCTTGTCGGGGGGCTTGTACAATGAGCAGTACTTC
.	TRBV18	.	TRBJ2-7	CASSPSLNYEQYF	TGTGCCAGCTCACCAAGCCTTAACTACGAGCAGTACTTC
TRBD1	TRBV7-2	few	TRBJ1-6	CASSSRDRNSPLHF	TGTGCCAGCAGCTCGAGGGACAGGAATTCACCCCTCCACTTT
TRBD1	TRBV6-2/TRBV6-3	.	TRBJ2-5	CASRQGTEETQYF	TGTGCCAGTCGACAGGGAACGGAAGAGACCCAGTACTTC
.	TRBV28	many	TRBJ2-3	CASSLAGRTQYF	TGTGCCAGCAGTTTGGCAGGGCGTACGCAGTATTTT
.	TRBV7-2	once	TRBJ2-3	CASSSPDGNTQYF	TGTGCCAGCAGCTCCCCAGACGGAAATACGCAGTATTTT
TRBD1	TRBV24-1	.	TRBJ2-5	CATSAPLGTGTSVETQYF	TGTGCCACCAGTGCTCCGCTCGGGACAGGGACTTCAGTAGAGACCCAGTACTTC
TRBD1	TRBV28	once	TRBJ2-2	CVSRPGTGALSTGELFF	TGTGTCAGCAGACCCGGGACAGGGGCTTTAAGCACCGGGGAGCTGTTTTTT
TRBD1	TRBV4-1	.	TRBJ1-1	CASSRGTGGANTEAFF	TGCGCCAGCAGCCGCGGGACAGGGGGGGCGAACACTGAAGCTTTCTTT
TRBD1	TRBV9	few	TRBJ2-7	CASSFGTGASYEQYF	TGTGCCAGCAGCTTCGGGACAGGGGCCTCCTACGAGCAGTACTTC
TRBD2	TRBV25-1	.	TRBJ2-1	CASSGSGVYNEQFF	TGTGCCAGCAGTGGAAGCGGGGTTTACAATGAGCAGTTCTTC
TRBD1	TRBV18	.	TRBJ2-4	CASSRQGPEQYF	TGTGCCAGCTCACGACAGGGTCCTGAGCAGTACTTC
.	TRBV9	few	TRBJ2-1	CASSTPGTSDSYNEQFF	TGTGCCAGCAGCACCCCAGGGACATCCGACTCCTACAATGAGCAGTTCTTC
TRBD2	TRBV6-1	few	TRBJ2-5	CASSAVASGGGETQYF	TGTGCCAGCAGTGCGGTTGCTAGCGGGGGGGGAGAGACCCAGTACTTC
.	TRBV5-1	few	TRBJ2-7	CASSRDSGTVGHEQYF	TGCGCCAGCAGCAGAGACTCCGGGACTGTTGGCCACGAGCAGTACTTC
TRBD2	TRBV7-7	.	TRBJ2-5	CASSPLIGGGFETQYF	TGTGCCAGCAGCCCCCTTATTGGCGGGGGGTTTGAGACCCAGTACTTC
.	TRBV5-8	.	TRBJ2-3	CASSWRHPTDTQYF	TGTGCCAGCAGCTGGCGACATCCCACAGATACGCAGTATTTT
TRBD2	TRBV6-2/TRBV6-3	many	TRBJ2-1	CASSAFRGGEQFF	TGTGCCAGCAGTGCCTTTCGGGGGGGAGAGCAGTTCTTC
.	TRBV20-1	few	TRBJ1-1	CSAREASGGRTEAFF	TGCAGTGCTAGAGAGGCCTCTGGGGGGCGCACTGAAGCTTTCTTT
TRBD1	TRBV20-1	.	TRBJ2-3	CSARAGRGDTQYF	TGCAGTGCTAGAGCCGGCAGGGGGGATACGCAGTATTTT
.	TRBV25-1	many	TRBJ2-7	CASSEWGNPYEQYF	TGTGCCAGCAGTGAATGGGGGAACCCATACGAGCAGTACTTC
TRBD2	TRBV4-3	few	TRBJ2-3	CASSQEAAGGQSTDTQYF	TGCGCCAGCAGCCAAGAAGCTGCGGGGGGGCAGAGCACAGATACGCAGTATTTT
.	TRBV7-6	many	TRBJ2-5	CASSLASWETQYF	TGTGCCAGCAGCTTAGCGTCGTGGGAGACCCAGTACTTC
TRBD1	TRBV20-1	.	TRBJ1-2	CSASGQGHGYTF	TGCAGTGCTAGCGGACAGGGTCATGGCTACACCTTC
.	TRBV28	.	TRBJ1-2	CASNSVHGTSSWGNYGYTF	TGTGCCAGCAATTCAGTGCATGGGACTTCCTCTTGGGGCAACTATGGCTACACCTTC
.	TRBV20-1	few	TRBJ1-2	CSAQTRDPHYTF	TGCAGTGCTCAGACGAGGGACCCTCACTACACCTTC
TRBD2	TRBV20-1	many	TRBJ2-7	CSARAPGGREGGEQYF	TGCAGTGCTAGAGCCCCCGGGGGAAGGGAGGGAGGCGAGCAGTACTTC
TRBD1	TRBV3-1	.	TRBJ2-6	CASSPPGRGLSGANVLTF	TGTGCCAGCAGCCCCCCGGGCAGGGGGCTCTCTGGGGCCAACGTCCTGACTTTC
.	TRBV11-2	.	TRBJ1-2	CASSPGRLYGYGYTF	TGTGCCAGCAGCCCGGGAAGGCTCTACGGCTATGGCTACACCTTC
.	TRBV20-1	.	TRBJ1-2	CSPKSPYGYTF	TGCAGTCCTAAAAGTCCCTATGGCTACACCTTC
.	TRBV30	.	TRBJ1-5	CALAVEGNQPQHF	TGTGCTTTGGCCGTTGAGGGCAATCAGCCCCAGCATTTT